This is a list of T cell receptor beta chains from one sample in a study of T cell repertoires in ileal Crohn's disease. The method was immunoSEQ multiplex PCR; TCRdb's version includes in-frame clones alone and lacks a portion of them. Here the sample spans thousands of clones, roughly 85% being singletons. Sequencing input: ileal tissue. Receptor source: an adult with Crohn's disease. CDR3s include the opening cysteine and the closing phenylalanine or tryptophan. The order of the fields is V gene, D gene, J gene, clone size, CDR3 DNA, CDR3 protein. D genes are given only for firm matches. Some rows mark clone size as missing; the rest say once, few, many or name a class of expanded clone.

v_call: TRBV7-5
d_call: -
j_call: TRBJ1-5
clone_size: -
cdr3_nt: TGTGTCAGAAGGGGGGGGCCACGGGGTAGCAATCAGCCCCAGCATTTT
cdr3_aa: CVRRGGPRGSNQPQHF

v_call: TRBV10-3
d_call: -
j_call: TRBJ2-7
clone_size: -
cdr3_nt: TGTGCCATCAGTGAGTCCTTTACTAGTACCGAGCAGTACTTC
cdr3_aa: CAISESFTSTEQYF

v_call: TRBV9
d_call: -
j_call: TRBJ2-5
clone_size: -
cdr3_nt: TGTGCCAGCAGCGAGGACATGCGGGAGACCCAGTACTTC
cdr3_aa: CASSEDMRETQYF

v_call: TRBV6-1
d_call: TRBD1
j_call: TRBJ1-5
clone_size: -
cdr3_nt: TGTGCCAGCCGGGACAGGGGAAATCAGCCCCAGCATTTT
cdr3_aa: CASRDRGNQPQHF

v_call: TRBV5-1
d_call: -
j_call: TRBJ2-3
clone_size: -
cdr3_nt: TGCGCCAGCAGCTGGAGGGTCCGGACTATACAGTATTTT
cdr3_aa: CASSWRVRTIQYF

v_call: TRBV2
d_call: TRBD1
j_call: TRBJ1-2
clone_size: -
cdr3_nt: TGTGCCAGCGCGGTCTCTGGGACAGGGCTCGACTATGGCTACACCTTC
cdr3_aa: CASAVSGTGLDYGYTF

v_call: TRBV2
d_call: -
j_call: TRBJ1-1
clone_size: -
cdr3_nt: TGTGCCAGCATTGGGGGCAGTATGCGCGCTGAAGCTTTCTTT
cdr3_aa: CASIGGSMRAEAFF

v_call: TRBV11-2
d_call: -
j_call: TRBJ2-3
clone_size: once
cdr3_nt: TGTGCCAGCAGCCTGGGACTTAGCACAGATACGCAGTATTTT
cdr3_aa: CASSLGLSTDTQYF

v_call: TRBV4-1
d_call: TRBD1
j_call: TRBJ1-1
clone_size: -
cdr3_nt: TGCGCCAGCAGCCGGGTACAGGGGAGACCTGAAGCTTTCTTT
cdr3_aa: CASSRVQGRPEAFF

v_call: TRBV30
d_call: TRBD1
j_call: TRBJ1-2
clone_size: -
cdr3_nt: TGTGCCTGGAGTTGGGGGGGCAGGGGGCGCGAGGGCTACACCTTC
cdr3_aa: CAWSWGGRGREGYTF

v_call: TRBV7-9
d_call: -
j_call: TRBJ1-6
clone_size: -
cdr3_nt: TGTGCCAGCAGCTCCCCAACAGGGCTCGATTCACCCCTCCACTTT
cdr3_aa: CASSSPTGLDSPLHF

v_call: TRBV18
d_call: -
j_call: TRBJ2-1
clone_size: -
cdr3_nt: TGTGCCAGCTCACCAAATCGAAGGTACGGAGGGTACAATGAGCAGTTCTTC
cdr3_aa: CASSPNRRYGGYNEQFF

v_call: TRBV5-6
d_call: TRBD1
j_call: TRBJ2-7
clone_size: -
cdr3_nt: TGTGCCAGCAGCATGTACAGGGACAGGGCAAGGTACGAGCAGTACTTC
cdr3_aa: CASSMYRDRARYEQYF

v_call: TRBV6-5
d_call: -
j_call: TRBJ2-2
clone_size: -
cdr3_nt: TGTGCCAGCAGCTCCACTAACACCGGGGAGCTGTTTTTT
cdr3_aa: CASSSTNTGELFF

v_call: TRBV5-6
d_call: TRBD1
j_call: TRBJ1-1
clone_size: -
cdr3_nt: TGTGCCAGCAGCTACGGCGAGGACAGGGACTTCACTGAAGCTTTCTTT
cdr3_aa: CASSYGEDRDFTEAFF

v_call: TRBV7-3
d_call: TRBD2
j_call: TRBJ2-1
clone_size: -
cdr3_nt: TGTGCCAGCAGCTTACAAGCGGGAGGGTACAATGAGCAGTTCTTC
cdr3_aa: CASSLQAGGYNEQFF

v_call: TRBV7-2
d_call: TRBD1
j_call: TRBJ1-5
clone_size: -
cdr3_nt: TGTGCCAGCAGCCTATGGGACAGGGGGCATCAGCCCCAGCATTTT
cdr3_aa: CASSLWDRGHQPQHF

v_call: TRBV30
d_call: -
j_call: TRBJ2-6
clone_size: -
cdr3_nt: TGTGCCTGGACCTCTCTCTCGGTCTCTGGGGCCAACGTCCTGACTTTC
cdr3_aa: CAWTSLSVSGANVLTF

v_call: TRBV7-9
d_call: TRBD2
j_call: TRBJ2-1
clone_size: few
cdr3_nt: TGTGCCAGCAGCTCCCCCGCAACGCGGGGGGGCAATGAGCAGTTCTTC
cdr3_aa: CASSSPATRGGNEQFF

v_call: TRBV9
d_call: -
j_call: TRBJ2-2
clone_size: -
cdr3_nt: TGTGCCAGCAGCGTAGGAAAGGAGGGTGGGGAGCTGTTTTTT
cdr3_aa: CASSVGKEGGELFF

v_call: TRBV5-5
d_call: -
j_call: TRBJ1-3
clone_size: few
cdr3_nt: TGTGCCAGCAGCTTACCGGGACAAGTCTCTGGAAACACCATATATTTT
cdr3_aa: CASSLPGQVSGNTIYF

v_call: TRBV5-1
d_call: TRBD2
j_call: TRBJ2-1
clone_size: -
cdr3_nt: TGCGCCAGCAGCGCCTCACCCCTCGAGCGGGGGGTCAATGAGCAGTTCTTC
cdr3_aa: CASSASPLERGVNEQFF

v_call: TRBV7-9
d_call: -
j_call: TRBJ2-3
clone_size: -
cdr3_nt: TGTGCCAGCAGCTTAGACAGCCATGATACGCAGTATTTT
cdr3_aa: CASSLDSHDTQYF

v_call: TRBV7-9
d_call: TRBD2
j_call: TRBJ2-5
clone_size: -
cdr3_nt: TGTGCCTCGGGGGGGTTGGAGACCCAGTACTTC
cdr3_aa: CASGGLETQYF

v_call: TRBV27
d_call: -
j_call: TRBJ1-6
clone_size: -
cdr3_nt: TGTGCCAGCAGTTTTCAGGGCAGGGGTGATTCACCCCTCCACTTT
cdr3_aa: CASSFQGRGDSPLHF

v_call: TRBV5-4
d_call: -
j_call: TRBJ2-3
clone_size: few
cdr3_nt: TGTGCCAGCAGCTTGGCCCCGGGGGTCACAGATACGCAGTATTTT
cdr3_aa: CASSLAPGVTDTQYF

v_call: TRBV11-3
d_call: TRBD1
j_call: TRBJ1-2
clone_size: -
cdr3_nt: TGTGCCAGCAGCGGGGGGGGACAGGTCTATGGCTACACCTTC
cdr3_aa: CASSGGGQVYGYTF

v_call: TRBV5-4
d_call: TRBD2
j_call: TRBJ2-1
clone_size: -
cdr3_nt: TGTGCCAGCAGCTTGGGCGGGAGAAAACACAATGAGCAGTTCTTC
cdr3_aa: CASSLGGRKHNEQFF

v_call: TRBV9
d_call: -
j_call: TRBJ1-3
clone_size: few
cdr3_nt: TGTGCCAGCAGCGTGGCCATTACTGGAAACACCATATATTTT
cdr3_aa: CASSVAITGNTIYF

v_call: TRBV7-6
d_call: -
j_call: TRBJ2-7
clone_size: -
cdr3_nt: TGTGCCAGCAGCTTCCCCGGCTCCTACGAGCAGTACTTC
cdr3_aa: CASSFPGSYEQYF

v_call: TRBV5-1
d_call: TRBD2
j_call: TRBJ2-2
clone_size: once
cdr3_nt: TGCGCCAGCAGCCCCCCTAGCGGGAGACCGAACACCGGGGAGCTGTTTTTT
cdr3_aa: CASSPPSGRPNTGELFF

v_call: TRBV7-2
d_call: TRBD1
j_call: TRBJ1-2
clone_size: -
cdr3_nt: TGTGCCAGCAGCTTCGGGACAGGGATGGGAGATGGCTACACCTTC
cdr3_aa: CASSFGTGMGDGYTF

v_call: TRBV4-2
d_call: TRBD2
j_call: TRBJ2-3
clone_size: -
cdr3_nt: TGTGCCAGCAGCCAAGAGCTAAGCGGGAGGGCCGCAGATACGCAGTATTTT
cdr3_aa: CASSQELSGRAADTQYF

v_call: TRBV27
d_call: TRBD1
j_call: TRBJ2-7
clone_size: -
cdr3_nt: TGTGCCAGCAGTTTATTGGGACAGGTACCCCCCCACGAGCAGTACTTC
cdr3_aa: CASSLLGQVPPHEQYF

v_call: TRBV6-5
d_call: -
j_call: TRBJ1-5
clone_size: -
cdr3_nt: TGTGCCAGCAGCGCAGGGTTTCAGCCCCAGCATTTT
cdr3_aa: CASSAGFQPQHF

v_call: TRBV5-1
d_call: -
j_call: TRBJ2-3
clone_size: once
cdr3_nt: TGCGCCAGCAGCCCTAGCGGCACAGATACGCAGTATTTT
cdr3_aa: CASSPSGTDTQYF

v_call: TRBV7-2
d_call: TRBD1
j_call: TRBJ2-7
clone_size: -
cdr3_nt: TGTGCCAGCAGCTTTCCCGGGACAGGGGTCTCCTACGAGCAGTACTTC
cdr3_aa: CASSFPGTGVSYEQYF

v_call: TRBV6-1
d_call: -
j_call: TRBJ1-6
clone_size: few
cdr3_nt: TGTGCCAGCAGTGAATGGCAGGGGCACTCACCCCTCCACTTT
cdr3_aa: CASSEWQGHSPLHF

v_call: TRBV27
d_call: -
j_call: TRBJ2-7
clone_size: -
cdr3_nt: TGTGCCAGCAGTTATGTTAGCGTTGATTCCGAGCAGTACTTC
cdr3_aa: CASSYVSVDSEQYF

v_call: TRBV5-4
d_call: TRBD2
j_call: TRBJ2-5
clone_size: -
cdr3_nt: TGTGCCAGCAGCTTTGAACTAGCGGAACAAGAGACCCAGTACTTC
cdr3_aa: CASSFELAEQETQYF

v_call: TRBV5-5
d_call: -
j_call: TRBJ1-5
clone_size: -
cdr3_nt: TGTGCCAGCAGCTTGGTCAGGGGTCAGCCCCAGCATTTT
cdr3_aa: CASSLVRGQPQHF

v_call: TRBV6-1
d_call: -
j_call: TRBJ2-7
clone_size: -
cdr3_nt: TGTGCCAGCAATGGAGGGGTATCCGAGCAGTACTTC
cdr3_aa: CASNGGVSEQYF

v_call: TRBV7-9
d_call: -
j_call: TRBJ2-1
clone_size: -
cdr3_nt: TGTGCCAGCAGCTATGCGACAGACTTCCAGTTCTTC
cdr3_aa: CASSYATDFQFF

v_call: TRBV20-1
d_call: -
j_call: TRBJ2-5
clone_size: -
cdr3_nt: TGCAGTGCTTTCGAAATGACAAAACAGTACTTC
cdr3_aa: CSAFEMTKQYF

v_call: TRBV11-1
d_call: -
j_call: TRBJ1-1
clone_size: -
cdr3_nt: TGTGCCAGCAGATCGGAGGGGGGAGGGACTGAAGCTTTCTTT
cdr3_aa: CASRSEGGGTEAFF

v_call: TRBV6-5
d_call: -
j_call: TRBJ1-1
clone_size: -
cdr3_nt: TGTGCCAGCAGTTATGCGGGAAAAGCTTTCTTT
cdr3_aa: CASSYAGKAFF